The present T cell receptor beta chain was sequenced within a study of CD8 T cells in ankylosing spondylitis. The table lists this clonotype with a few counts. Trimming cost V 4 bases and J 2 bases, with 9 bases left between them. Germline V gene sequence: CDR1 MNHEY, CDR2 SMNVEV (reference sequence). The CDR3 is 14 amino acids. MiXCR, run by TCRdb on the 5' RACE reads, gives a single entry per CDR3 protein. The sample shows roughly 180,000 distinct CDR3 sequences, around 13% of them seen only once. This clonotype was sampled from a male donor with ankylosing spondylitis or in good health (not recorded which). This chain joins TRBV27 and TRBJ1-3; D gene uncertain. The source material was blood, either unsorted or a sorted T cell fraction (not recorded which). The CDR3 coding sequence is TGTGCCAGCAGTTCCGGGAACGCTGGAAACACCATATATTTT. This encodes CASSSGNAGNTIYF.